This T cell receptor (beta chain) derives from a study of T cells after yellow fever vaccination. The study, taken as a whole, reports: FACS-sorted repertoires could harbor abundant contaminating bulk-population clonotypes. Post-booster reappearance was seen for most primary-vaccination clones (roughly 96% CD4, around 90% CD8).

Losses at the gene ends were 3 bases for V and 2 bases for J; bases not matched to a gene: 4. This CDR3 is 15 amino acids long. The V gene's germline CDR1 is LNHDA and CDR2 SQIVND (reference sequence). Template-switching 5'RACE yielded the TCR cDNA; a universal primer site and UMIs were added in the process. TCRdb fed the 5' RACE reads into MiXCR, producing one record per CDR3 protein. The table has some 350,000 distinct CDR3 sequences, under 5% seen once. Of note for this clonotype: As yet, its antigen is unknown.

The source of this sequence is a man between 18 and 29 years old who received the YFV17D yellow fever vaccine. The specimen comprised PBMCs, sampled 5 days after the yellow fever booster vaccination. V usage is TRBV19 and J usage is TRBJ1-3; 7 bases are a match to TRBD1. The CDR3 loop reads CASSISTGTGNTIYF. The CDR3 DNA follows: TGTGCCAGTAGTATCTCGACAGGGACTGGAAACACCATATATTTT.